The next 27 T cell receptor beta chains were all read from a single sample in a study of cytomegalovirus exposure and HLA in healthy donors. PCR was performed using 60 Vbeta and 13 Jbeta primers. The assay was immunoSEQ multiplex PCR, and TCRdb's table has in-frame clones only and misses some. The sample lists over 150,000 clones, 75% to 90% seen once, with approximately 1.8% in the top ten. Material: PBMCs. These receptors all come from a human donor in good health.

This chain links TRBV7-6 with TRBJ1-6; 7 bases align to TRBD1. The CDR3 consists of 18 residues. The germline V gene has CDR1 SGHVS and CDR2 FNYEAQ. The V and J ends lost 0 bases and 0 bases, in that order; junction bases with no gene match: 5. The CDR3, as DNA: TGTGCCAGCAGCTTAGCGACAGGGTTAAGCTCCTATAATTCACCCCTCCACTTT. Its translation: CASSLATGLSSYNSPLHF. Combining the CDR3 with reference TRBV7-6 and TRBJ1-6 gives the whole variable domain GAGVSQSPRYKVTKRGQDVALRCDPISGHVSLYWYRQALGQGPEFLTYFNYEAQQDKSGLPNDRFSAERPEGSISTLTIQRTEQRDSAMYRCASSLATGLSSYNSPLHFGNGTRLTVT.

This chain uses TRBV4-3 with TRBJ1-2; the D is unclear. The CDR3 is made up of 13 amino acids. Germline V gives CDR1 LGHNA, CDR2 YSLEER. Trimming shortened V by 1 base and J by 7 bases, and 10 bases separated the two germline ends. The CDR3 nucleotides are TGCGCCAGCAGCCAAGCTGTCTTATGTGGCTACACCTTC. Its protein is CASSQAVLCGYTF.

The V gene is TRBV7-8, the J gene TRBJ2-3; D is possibly TRBD2 (6 bases). The CDR3 length is 12 residues. Per germline, CDR1 SGHVS and CDR2 FQNEAQ. Trimming stripped 8 bases from V and 6 bases from J, with 12 bases between. CDR3 bases: TGTGCCAGCGGCGGGGCCGGGGATACGCAGTATTTT. This codes for CASGGAGDTQYF.

This rearrangement joins TRBV6-1 to TRBJ1-3; D is undetermined. This CDR3 has 15 amino acids. The V and J ends lost 8 bases and 0 bases respectively, with 14 bases between them. Germline loops: CDR1 MNHNS, CDR2 SASEGT. The CDR3 region is CASYRRIASGNTIYF. CDR3 DNA: TGTGCCAGCTATCGCCGGATAGCCTCTGGAAACACCATATATTTT.

The rearrangement joins TRBV4-1 to TRBJ2-7; tentatively, D is TRBD1 (6 bases). CDR3 length: 16 amino acids. The germline V gene encodes CDR1 MGHRA and CDR2 YSYEKL. The V and J ends lost 0 bases and 1 base respectively, with 13 bases between them. CDR3 sequence: CASSQEERQGSYEQYF. DNA for the CDR3: TGCGCCAGCAGCCAAGAAGAAAGGCAGGGGTCCTACGAGCAGTACTTC.

The V call is TRBV4-1, the J call TRBJ1-2, with D possibly being TRBD1 (6 bases). V lost 3 bases to trimming and J lost 2 bases, with 10 bases between them. Germline V gives CDR1 MGHRA, CDR2 YSYEKL. The CDR3 loop spans 14 amino acids. This chain's CDR3 is CASSHNTGNYGYTF. CDR3 bases: TGCGCCAGCAGCCACAATACAGGGAACTATGGCTACACCTTC.

The chain is built from TRBV10-3 and TRBJ1-5; TRBD1 aligns across 10 bases. V lost 0 bases to trimming and J lost 5 bases; unmatched junction nucleotides: 4. The germline CDR1 and CDR2 sequences are ENHRY and SYGVKD. CDR3 length: 16 residues. The DNA of the CDR3 is TGTGCCATCAGTGAGTCGCTGACAGGGGGCGATCAGCCCCAGCATTTT. This sequence encodes CAISESLTGGDQPQHF.

This chain connects TRBV10-1 to TRBJ2-7; 7 bases fit TRBD1. Germline CDR1 and CDR2: WNHNN and SYGVQD (reference sequence). Trimming took 7 bases from V and 2 from J; bases not matched to a gene: 8. The CDR3 length is 14 residues. The CDR3: CASKGASNAYEQYF. Here the CDR3 DNA reads TGCGCCAGCAAGGGGGCTTCAAACGCCTACGAGCAGTACTTC.

The V call is TRBV10-3, the J call TRBJ2-2, with 9 bases aligning to TRBD1. This CDR3 contains 15 residues. J was trimmed by 3 bases and V by 6 bases; bases with no gene match: 5. The germline CDR1 and CDR2 sequences are ENHRY and SYGVKD. CDR3 residues: CAISQDRGYTGELFF. CDR3 in DNA: TGTGCCATCAGCCAGGACAGGGGTTACACCGGGGAGCTGTTTTTT.

This sequence joins TRBV7-8 and TRBJ1-2, with a weak D call TRBD1 (5 bases). CDR1 is SGHVS, CDR2 FQNEAQ, per germline. Trimming pared 0 bases from V and 4 bases from J, leaving 12 bases between. The length of the CDR3 is 15 residues. CDR3 DNA sequence: TGTGCCAGCAGCTTAGCGAGTGGTCAGGGCTATGGCTACACCTTC. It translates to CASSLASGQGYGYTF.

The chain links TRBV18 to TRBJ1-2; weak D call: TRBD1 (5 bases). This CDR3 has 15 residues. V was shortened by 3 bases and J by 1 base, with 12 bases between the two germline ends. CDR1 KGHSH and CDR2 LQKENI come from the germline V gene. CDR3 nucleotide sequence: TGTGCCAGCTCACCCGACAGACGGAGTAACTATGGCTACACCTTC. Translating gives CASSPDRRSNYGYTF.

The V gene is TRBV10-3, the J gene TRBJ1-4; D is uncertain. V was trimmed by 5 bases and J by 8 bases, leaving 15 bases between them. There are 14 residues in the CDR3. Germline CDR1 reads ENHRY; CDR2 reads SYGVKD. CDR3 nucleotides: TGTGCCATCAGTCCCTCGGGCTGGGAGGAAAAACTGTTTTTT. Protein product: CAISPSGWEEKLFF.

The chain uses TRBV11-3 and TRBJ2-7; TRBD2 matches at 9 bases. CDR1 SGHNT and CDR2 YENEEA come from the germline V gene. The V and J ends lost 0 bases and 2 bases, in that order; junction bases with no gene match: 5. The CDR3 sequence is 16 residues long. The CDR3 region is CASSLDGGGGAYEQYF. The CDR3 DNA is TGTGCCAGCAGCTTAGATGGGGGCGGGGGGGCCTACGAGCAGTACTTC.

This clone was detected only a few times. The chain recombines TRBV25-1 with TRBJ2-5; 7 nucleotides agree with TRBD2. Germline V gene data show CDR1 as MGHDK and CDR2 as SYGVNS. The CDR3 runs 15 residues. V shed 2 bases and J 1 base; nucleotides not matched to a gene: 4. In DNA, the CDR3 is TGTGCCAGCAGTGAACCCCGGGGGGTCCAAGAGACCCAGTACTTC. Its protein is CASSEPRGVQETQYF.

The J gene is TRBJ2-3, the V gene TRBV27, with 9 bases matching TRBD2. V was clipped by 7 bases and J by 3 bases; unmatched bases: 5. The CDR3 is 14 residues long. Germline V gene sequence: CDR1 MNHEY, CDR2 SMNVEV (reference sequence). In DNA form, the CDR3 reads TGTGCCAGCAAACCGGGACTAGCAACAGATACGCAGTATTTT. As protein: CASKPGLATDTQYF.

The CDR3 nucleotides read TGCGCCAGCAGTGAGCGCAGTGGAAACATTCAGTACTTC. This sequence encodes CASSERSGNIQYF. J is TRBJ2-4 and V is TRBV10-1; D is uncertain. Germline V gene data show CDR1 as WNHNN and CDR2 as SYGVQD (reference sequence). The CDR3 sequence is 13 residues long. V gave up 2 bases and J gave up 6 bases, with 8 bases separating them.

The V call is TRBV5-1, the J call TRBJ2-7, with TRBD1 as a possible D gene (6 bases). Germline values: CDR1 SGHRS, CDR2 YFSETQ. The CDR3 consists of 14 residues. V was clipped by 0 bases and J by 2 bases, with 9 bases between them. In DNA form, the CDR3 reads TGCGCCAGCAGCTTGGACAGGGCACCCTACGAGCAGTACTTC. Protein: CASSLDRAPYEQYF.

V gene TRBV27 combines with J gene TRBJ1-5, with unresolved D. The CDR3 loop spans 16 amino acids. Germline CDR1 MNHEY, CDR2 SMNVEV (reference sequence). Trimming removed 6 bases at V and 4 bases at J, with 19 bases between. In nucleotides, the CDR3 is TGTGCCAGCAGCCCCTCCGCCGGGGAGAGGAATCAGCCCCAGCATTTT. It codes for CASSPSAGERNQPQHF.

The chain is built from TRBV27 and TRBJ1-2; 9 bases align to TRBD1. This CDR3 comprises 14 residues. V lost 5 bases to trimming and J lost 7 bases; unmatched junction nucleotides: 8. The germline V gene has CDR1 MNHEY and CDR2 SMNVEV (reference sequence). The CDR3, as DNA: TGTGCCAGCAGTACCTCGGACAGGGGAGGTGGCTACACCTTC. This encodes CASSTSDRGGGYTF.

This chain joins TRBV18 and TRBJ1-6, with D maybe TRBD1 (5 bases). The V gene lost 5 bases and the J gene lost 12 bases, with 17 bases spanning the gap. The CDR3 has 14 amino acids. Germline CDR1 KGHSH, CDR2 LQKENI. The CDR3 region has the DNA TGTGCCAGCTCAACCTCACCGGGGGAATTACCCCTCCACTTT. Protein sequence: CASSTSPGELPLHF.

J is TRBJ2-1 and V is TRBV29-1, with no clear D. Germline CDR1 SQVTM, CDR2 ANQGSEA. V lost 4 bases and J lost 5, with 15 bases in between. The CDR3 length is 14 residues. The CDR3 loop reads CSVGAGWANNEQFF. In DNA form, the CDR3 reads TGCAGCGTTGGAGCAGGTTGGGCAAACAATGAGCAGTTCTTC.

This clone was seen only once. This is likely a read error, given that the CDR3 carries no conserved phenylalanine or tryptophan at its end. This CDR3 is CASRDRELNTGELFL. CDR3 bases: TGTGCCAGCAGGGACAGGGAACTCAACACCGGGGAGCTGTTTCTT. The chain has TRBV6-1 and TRBJ2-2; 8 nucleotides align to TRBD1. The V gene end was trimmed by 6 bases and the J gene end by 2 bases; junction bases not matched to a gene: 5. CDR3 size: 15 residues. Germline loops: CDR1 MNHNS, CDR2 SASEGT.

This clone was seen only a few times. The rearrangement joins TRBV5-1 to TRBJ2-2; possible D gene TRBD1, 5 bases. Deletions cut 4 bases from V and 2 bases from J, with 12 bases between. CDR3 length: 15 amino acids. Germline lookup yields CDR1 SGHRS and CDR2 YFSETQ. The DNA for the CDR3 is TGCGCCAGCAGCATTGACAGAGTTAACACCGGGGAGCTGTTTTTT. Protein: CASSIDRVNTGELFF.

This sequence joins TRBV4-3 and TRBJ1-1; 7 bases are shared with TRBD1. V dropped 1 base and J dropped 1; count of bases not matched to a gene: 6. Germline CDR1 reads LGHNA; CDR2 reads YSLEER. CDR3 size: 16 residues. For the CDR3, the DNA is TGCGCCAGCAGCCAAGGTAGGACAGGAGGGAACACTGAAGCTTTCTTT. This gives the protein CASSQGRTGGNTEAFF.

This clone was seen more than once but under ten times. The chain is built from TRBV7-6 and TRBJ2-1; TRBD2 matches at 7 bases. This CDR3 contains 15 residues. Germline CDR1 is SGHVS and CDR2 is FNYEAQ. Trimming took 5 bases from V and 2 from J; bases not matched to a gene: 6. DNA for the CDR3: TGTGCCAGCAGCCGGGAGGAGAACCCCTACAATGAGCAGTTCTTC. It is translated as CASSREENPYNEQFF.

The V call is TRBV6-5, the J call TRBJ2-7; 9 bases fit TRBD1. Per the germline V gene, CDR1 is MNHEY and CDR2 is SVGAGI. Trimming cost V 5 bases and J 3 bases; bases outside gene matches: 5. The CDR3 is 14 amino acids. CDR3 loop: CASSPQGAYYEQYF. For the CDR3, the DNA is TGTGCCAGCAGTCCACAGGGGGCGTACTACGAGCAGTACTTC.

The chain links TRBV19 to TRBJ1-1; D gene uncertain. The germline V and J ends were trimmed by 0 bases and 0 bases, with 17 bases remaining between them. Germline V gene lookup returns CDR1 LNHDA and CDR2 SQIVND (reference sequence). The CDR3 contains 18 residues. Written as DNA, the CDR3 is TGTGCCAGTAGTATAGATCACGGCCACGGAGATATGAACACTGAAGCTTTCTTT. Translation: CASSIDHGHGDMNTEAFF.